This entry is about one T cell receptor beta chain. The antigen is not known. It was cDNA, reverse transcribed from extracted RNA, that served as the sequencing template. Sequencing was performed with immunoSEQ multiplex PCR; in TCRdb, only in-frame clones are kept and a portion is missing. The data contain 150,000 to 200,000 clones, 59% of them singletons. The data are from a study of CD8+ T cells in alopecia areata. For the study at large: People stayed on tofacitinib for 6 to 18 months, then stopped the drug for 6 months. Study outcomes and limitations: Scalp sample sequencing also detects resident alphabeta T cells of normal skin.

Per germline, CDR1 LNHNV and CDR2 YYDKDF (reference sequence). The V and J ends lost 2 bases and 10 bases, in that order; junction bases with no gene match: 18. CDR3 size: 17 residues. This sequence originates from a human donor with alopecia areata. The sequencing used CD4+ T cells sorted from blood, collected at week 0. V and J are TRBV15 and TRBJ1-1, with 8 bases that match TRBD1. The CDR3 bases are TGTGCCACCAGCAGACCGGACAGGGCCGATTTAGGTGGAGGAGCTTTCTTT. Residues: CATSRPDRADLGGGAFF.